These T cell receptor beta chains were read from a single sample in a study of cytomegalovirus exposure and HLA in healthy donors. Sequencing was performed with immunoSEQ multiplex PCR; in TCRdb, only in-frame clones are kept and a portion is missing. The sample contains approximately 130,000 clones, around 83% of which appear only once. Material: PBMCs. The receptors were gathered from a woman aged 25 to 45 in good health and CMV-seropositive. The CDR3 runs from the conserved cysteine through the conserved F or W. A D gene is named only where the DNA matches it firmly. The size field is filled for only some rows; it gives once, few, many or a size class.

v_call: TRBV5-1; j_call: TRBJ2-1; clone_size: NA; d_call: TRBD2; cdr3_aa: CASSSGTNYNEQFF; cdr3_nt: TGCGCCAGCAGCTCAGGGACTAATTACAATGAGCAGTTCTTC
v_call: TRBV6-6; j_call: TRBJ2-7; clone_size: NA; d_call: TRBD1; cdr3_aa: CASRMGQQYEQYF; cdr3_nt: TGTGCCAGCAGGATGGGACAGCAGTACGAGCAGTACTTC
v_call: TRBV5-1; j_call: TRBJ2-3; clone_size: NA; d_call: TRBD1; cdr3_aa: CASRDRGRDTDTQYF; cdr3_nt: TGCGCCAGCAGGGACAGGGGGCGCGACACAGATACGCAGTATTTT
v_call: TRBV28; j_call: TRBJ1-5; clone_size: few; d_call: TRBD1; cdr3_aa: CASSFPGGSGLSNQPQHF; cdr3_nt: TGTGCCAGCAGTTTCCCAGGGGGCTCGGGTTTGAGCAATCAGCCCCAGCATTTT
v_call: TRBV28; j_call: TRBJ1-2; clone_size: NA; d_call: NA; cdr3_aa: CATGTLGINYGYTF; cdr3_nt: TGTGCCACCGGGACACTGGGGATTAACTATGGCTACACCTTC
v_call: TRBV27; j_call: TRBJ2-7; clone_size: NA; d_call: NA; cdr3_aa: CASREQVSSYEQYF; cdr3_nt: TGTGCCAGCAGGGAACAGGTCAGCTCCTACGAGCAGTACTTC
v_call: TRBV28; j_call: TRBJ2-1; clone_size: NA; d_call: NA; cdr3_aa: CASTLGGPYNEQFF; cdr3_nt: TGTGCCAGCACCTTAGGAGGGCCCTACAATGAGCAGTTCTTC
v_call: TRBV7-2; j_call: TRBJ2-5; clone_size: NA; d_call: NA; cdr3_aa: CASSLGQQETQYF; cdr3_nt: TGTGCCAGCAGCCTGGGGCAGCAAGAGACCCAGTACTTC
v_call: TRBV28; j_call: TRBJ1-6; clone_size: NA; d_call: TRBD1; cdr3_aa: CASSTTSLRQGYYNSPLHF; cdr3_nt: TGTGCCAGCAGTACTACCTCCCTCCGACAGGGGTACTATAATTCACCCCTCCACTTT
v_call: TRBV9; j_call: TRBJ2-1; clone_size: NA; d_call: TRBD2; cdr3_aa: CASSVGSGGANEQFF; cdr3_nt: TGTGCCAGCAGCGTAGGTAGCGGGGGGGCAAATGAGCAGTTCTTC
v_call: TRBV30; j_call: TRBJ2-3; clone_size: once; d_call: TRBD2; cdr3_aa: CAWSVPAGGSPDTQYF; cdr3_nt: TGTGCCTGGAGTGTACCAGCGGGAGGGAGTCCAGATACGCAGTATTTT
v_call: TRBV6-4; j_call: TRBJ1-1; clone_size: NA; d_call: NA; cdr3_aa: CASRTSTAVGTEAFF; cdr3_nt: TGTGCCAGCAGAACCTCGACAGCCGTTGGGACTGAAGCTTTCTTT
v_call: TRBV2; j_call: TRBJ1-1; clone_size: NA; d_call: NA; cdr3_aa: CASSYLASFDRGGDTEAFF; cdr3_nt: TGTGCCAGCAGTTACCTCGCCTCTTTCGACCGAGGAGGGGACACTGAAGCTTTCTTT
v_call: TRBV19; j_call: TRBJ2-7; clone_size: NA; d_call: TRBD1; cdr3_aa: CASSIRTGLYEQYF; cdr3_nt: TGTGCCAGTAGTATTCGGACAGGGCTCTACGAGCAGTACTTC
v_call: TRBV5-6; j_call: TRBJ2-7; clone_size: few; d_call: NA; cdr3_aa: CASSGGPDLNPEQYF; cdr3_nt: TGTGCCAGCAGCGGAGGTCCGGACTTAAATCCCGAGCAGTACTTC
v_call: TRBV7-7; j_call: TRBJ2-5; clone_size: NA; d_call: NA; cdr3_aa: CASSLVRRGGSGVGQETQYF; cdr3_nt: TGTGCTAGCAGCTTAGTGCGCAGGGGTGGAAGCGGGGTGGGCCAAGAGACCCAGTACTTC
v_call: TRBV5-4; j_call: TRBJ2-5; clone_size: NA; d_call: TRBD1; cdr3_aa: CAGQGAQEETQYF; cdr3_nt: TGTGCCGGACAGGGGGCGCAAGAAGAGACCCAGTACTTC
v_call: TRBV28; j_call: TRBJ2-5; clone_size: NA; d_call: NA; cdr3_aa: CATGPWTRETQYF; cdr3_nt: TGTGCCACTGGGCCTTGGACTCGGGAGACCCAGTACTTC
v_call: TRBV10-3; j_call: TRBJ1-2; clone_size: NA; d_call: TRBD1; cdr3_aa: CAIRDGQGYGYTF; cdr3_nt: TGTGCCATCAGAGACGGACAGGGCTATGGCTACACCTTC
v_call: TRBV27; j_call: TRBJ1-2; clone_size: NA; d_call: NA; cdr3_aa: CASSLRPGGGYTF; cdr3_nt: TGTGCCAGCAGTTTAAGACCGGGAGGTGGCTACACCTTC
v_call: TRBV7-7; j_call: TRBJ2-5; clone_size: NA; d_call: TRBD1; cdr3_aa: CASGQGPETQYF; cdr3_nt: TGTGCTAGTGGACAGGGTCCAGAGACCCAGTACTTC
v_call: TRBV5-1; j_call: TRBJ2-7; clone_size: NA; d_call: TRBD2; cdr3_aa: CASSLRRETHEQYF; cdr3_nt: TGCGCCAGCAGCTTGAGGCGGGAGACACACGAGCAGTACTTC
v_call: TRBV27; j_call: TRBJ1-2; clone_size: NA; d_call: NA; cdr3_aa: CASSPGLAYGYTF; cdr3_nt: TGTGCCAGCAGTCCCGGGCTAGCCTATGGCTACACCTTC
v_call: TRBV2; j_call: TRBJ2-2; clone_size: NA; d_call: NA; cdr3_aa: CASSVGGFGELFF; cdr3_nt: TGTGCCAGCAGTGTTGGGGGGTTCGGGGAGCTGTTTTTT
v_call: TRBV7-9; j_call: TRBJ1-2; clone_size: NA; d_call: NA; cdr3_aa: CASSPLTGSYTF; cdr3_nt: TGTGCCAGCAGCCCTCTCACAGGGAGCTACACCTTC
v_call: TRBV5-6; j_call: TRBJ1-5; clone_size: NA; d_call: NA; cdr3_aa: CASSSLRGGQPQHF; cdr3_nt: TGTGCCAGCAGCTCCCTCAGGGGTGGGCAGCCCCAGCATTTT
v_call: TRBV7-9; j_call: TRBJ1-2; clone_size: once; d_call: NA; cdr3_aa: CASSSWASGRDRGYTF; cdr3_nt: TGTGCCAGCAGCTCCTGGGCCAGCGGGAGGGACCGAGGCTACACCTTC
v_call: TRBV14; j_call: TRBJ1-1; clone_size: NA; d_call: NA; cdr3_aa: CASSQAGGANLYTEAFF; cdr3_nt: TGTGCCAGCAGCCAAGCGGGGGGGGCTAACCTCTACACTGAAGCTTTCTTT
v_call: TRBV7-2; j_call: TRBJ1-3; clone_size: NA; d_call: NA; cdr3_aa: CASSLVTSSGNTIYF; cdr3_nt: TGTGCCAGCAGCTTAGTGACAAGCTCTGGAAACACCATATATTTT
v_call: TRBV6-5; j_call: TRBJ2-2; clone_size: NA; d_call: NA; cdr3_aa: CASSYSFSMSRELFF; cdr3_nt: TGTGCCAGCAGTTACTCGTTTAGCATGTCTAGGGAGCTGTTTTTT
v_call: TRBV6-5; j_call: TRBJ2-1; clone_size: once; d_call: NA; cdr3_aa: CASSPTRNEQFF; cdr3_nt: TGTGCCAGCAGCCCAACTAGAAATGAGCAGTTCTTC
v_call: TRBV19; j_call: TRBJ2-7; clone_size: NA; d_call: TRBD2; cdr3_aa: CASSISVAGVSYEQYF; cdr3_nt: TGTGCCAGTAGTATATCGGTAGCGGGAGTCTCCTACGAGCAGTACTTC
v_call: TRBV11-1; j_call: TRBJ2-2; clone_size: NA; d_call: NA; cdr3_aa: CASSFAGASTGELFF; cdr3_nt: TGTGCCAGCAGCTTTGCGGGCGCGTCGACCGGGGAGCTGTTTTTT
v_call: TRBV9; j_call: TRBJ1-2; clone_size: NA; d_call: TRBD1; cdr3_aa: CASSVGTGANYGYTF; cdr3_nt: TGTGCCAGCAGCGTTGGGACAGGGGCTAACTATGGCTACACCTTC
v_call: TRBV28; j_call: TRBJ2-1; clone_size: few; d_call: TRBD2; cdr3_aa: CASSLALAGAYNEQFF; cdr3_nt: TGTGCCAGCAGTTTAGCCCTAGCGGGGGCCTACAATGAGCAGTTCTTC
v_call: TRBV6-5; j_call: TRBJ2-2; clone_size: once; d_call: NA; cdr3_aa: CASRRGGEPFF; cdr3_nt: TGTGCCAGCCGAAGGGGCGGGGAGCCGTTTTTT
v_call: TRBV19; j_call: TRBJ2-2; clone_size: NA; d_call: TRBD2; cdr3_aa: CASSLSGTSGYTGELFF; cdr3_nt: TGTGCCAGTAGTCTATCAGGGACTAGCGGTTACACCGGGGAGCTGTTTTTT
v_call: TRBV4-2; j_call: TRBJ1-3; clone_size: NA; d_call: NA; cdr3_aa: CASSARRVSGNTIYF; cdr3_nt: TGTGCCAGCAGCGCCCGGAGGGTCTCTGGAAACACCATATATTTT
v_call: TRBV7-3; j_call: TRBJ1-1; clone_size: NA; d_call: NA; cdr3_aa: CASSLLGEGTEAFF; cdr3_nt: TGTGCCAGCAGCTTACTGGGGGAGGGGACTGAAGCTTTCTTT
v_call: TRBV10-3; j_call: TRBJ2-3; clone_size: NA; d_call: NA; cdr3_aa: CAISERGGGDFTDTQYF; cdr3_nt: TGTGCCATCAGTGAGAGAGGGGGAGGGGACTTCACAGATACGCAGTATTTT
v_call: TRBV9; j_call: TRBJ2-7; clone_size: NA; d_call: TRBD1; cdr3_aa: CARTGTAYEQYF; cdr3_nt: TGTGCCAGAACCGGGACAGCCTACGAGCAGTACTTC
v_call: TRBV5-1; j_call: TRBJ2-7; clone_size: NA; d_call: TRBD1; cdr3_aa: CASSYRTGGWYEQYF; cdr3_nt: TGCGCCAGCAGCTACCGAACAGGGGGCTGGTACGAGCAGTACTTC
v_call: TRBV10-3; j_call: TRBJ1-2; clone_size: once; d_call: NA; cdr3_aa: CAISDLWAGDGYTF; cdr3_nt: TGTGCCATCAGTGATTTGTGGGCGGGAGATGGCTACACCTTC
v_call: TRBV29-1; j_call: TRBJ1-6; clone_size: NA; d_call: NA; cdr3_aa: CSVTLEAGVGSPLHF; cdr3_nt: TGCAGCGTCACCCTAGAGGCGGGAGTCGGGTCACCCCTCCACTTT
v_call: TRBV9; j_call: TRBJ2-1; clone_size: NA; d_call: TRBD1; cdr3_aa: CASSGQGASLNEQFF; cdr3_nt: TGTGCCAGCAGCGGCCAGGGGGCGTCCTTAAATGAGCAGTTCTTC
v_call: TRBV5-6; j_call: TRBJ2-2; clone_size: NA; d_call: NA; cdr3_aa: CASTSQGMLGTGELFF; cdr3_nt: TGTGCCAGCACCTCCCAGGGGATGCTAGGCACCGGGGAGCTGTTTTTT
v_call: TRBV10-3; j_call: TRBJ1-1; clone_size: few; d_call: TRBD1; cdr3_aa: CAISESGTGSEAFF; cdr3_nt: TGTGCCATCAGTGAGTCGGGGACAGGGTCTGAAGCTTTCTTT
v_call: TRBV6-5; j_call: TRBJ1-6; clone_size: NA; d_call: NA; cdr3_aa: CASSYSAGLVGSPLHF; cdr3_nt: TGTGCCAGCAGTTACTCAGCAGGGTTGGTTGGGTCACCCCTCCACTTT
v_call: TRBV6-1; j_call: TRBJ2-1; clone_size: once; d_call: TRBD2; cdr3_aa: CASGLADYNEQFF; cdr3_nt: TGTGCCAGCGGACTAGCGGATTACAATGAGCAGTTCTTC